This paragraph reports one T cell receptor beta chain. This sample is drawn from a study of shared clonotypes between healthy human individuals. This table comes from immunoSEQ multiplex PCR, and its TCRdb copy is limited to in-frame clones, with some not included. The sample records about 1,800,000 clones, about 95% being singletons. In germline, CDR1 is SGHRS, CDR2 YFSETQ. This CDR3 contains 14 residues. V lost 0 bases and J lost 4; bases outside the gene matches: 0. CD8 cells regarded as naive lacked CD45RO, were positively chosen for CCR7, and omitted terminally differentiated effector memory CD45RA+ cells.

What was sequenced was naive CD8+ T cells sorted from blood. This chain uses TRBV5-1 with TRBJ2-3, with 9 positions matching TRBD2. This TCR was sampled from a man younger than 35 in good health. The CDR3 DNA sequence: TGCGCCAGCAGCTTGGAGCGGGAGGCAGATACGCAGTATTTT. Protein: CASSLEREADTQYF. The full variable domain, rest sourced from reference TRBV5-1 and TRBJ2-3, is KAGVTQTPRYLIKTRGQQVTLSCSPISGHRSVSWYQQTPGQGLQFLFEYFSETQRNKGNFPGRFSGRQFSNSRSEMNVSTLELGDSALYLCASSLEREADTQYFGPGTRLTVL.